This T cell receptor (beta chain) was found in a study of PD-L1 blockade in urothelial cancer. Study background: Patients started atezolizumab around 2014, 1,200 mg intravenously every 3 weeks.

Assay used: immunoSEQ multiplex PCR; TCRdb lists only in-frame clones, some missing. The data show some 110,000 clones, less than 95% seen once. Time point denoted: peripheral blood 6 weeks after treatment start. In its sample, this clone was seen once. V was trimmed by 6 bases and J by 1 base, leaving 15 bases between them. Germline CDR1 MNHNS, CDR2 SASEGT. This CDR3 is built from 15 residues. The chain carries TRBV6-1 and TRBJ1-2; D remains ambiguous. Here the sequenced sample was PBMCs, taken around atezolizumab (anti-PD-L1) treatment. The TCR sequence derives from a man aged 60-69 years with urothelial cancer. This CDR3 is CASSDSRRNNYGYTF. The CDR3 DNA reads TGTGCCAGCAGCGACTCAAGACGGAATAACTATGGCTACACCTTC.